A single sample is the source of the 25 T cell receptor beta chains below, sequenced in a study of tumor and adjacent non-tumor tissue in lung cancer. The template was RNA from unsorted bulk tissue. Three rounds of nested PCR, following a modified ARM-PCR protocol, produced the TCRbeta library. One entry per CDR3 protein results from TCRdb running MiXCR on the multiplex PCR reads. Here the sample spans 89,000 or so distinct CDR3 sequences, about three fifths being singletons. The sample taken for sequencing was lung tumor tissue. These receptors were obtained from a man in his 70s with non-small cell lung cancer.

As concerns this clonotype: A read error may be the cause here, since a much bigger clone is one base away. CDR3: CANSPDRNTEAFF. CDR3 nucleotides: TGTGCCAACAGCCCCGACAGGAACACTGAAGCTTTCTTT. The genes are TRBV7-9 and TRBJ1-1, with D maybe TRBD1 (5 bases). CDR3 length: 13 residues. Per the germline V gene, CDR1 is SEHNR and CDR2 is FQNEAQ (reference sequence).

This clonotype has just a few counts. Because the CDR3 is missing its conserved closing phenylalanine or tryptophan, this is likely a read error. The CDR3 nucleotides are TGCAGTGCTAGGGCCAGGACAGGGTTGACTGAAGCTTTCTCT. It specifies CSARARTGLTEAFS. The chain couples TRBV20-1 to TRBJ1-1, with TRBD1 matching 8 bases. V shed 3 bases and J 5 bases; nucleotides not matched to a gene: 8. CDR3 length: 14 residues. Germline V gene lookup returns CDR1 DFQATT and CDR2 SNEGSKA (reference sequence).

This clonotype was seen at least ten times. The chain carries TRBV5-1 and TRBJ1-5; 7 bases match TRBD1. Germline V gene lookup returns CDR1 SGHRS and CDR2 YFSETQ. V lost 3 bases and J lost 5; bases outside the gene matches: 5. This CDR3 has 14 residues. DNA for the CDR3: TGCGCCAGCAGCTGGACAGGCGTTGATCAGCCCCAGCATTTT. It specifies CASSWTGVDQPQHF.

This clonotype was observed many times. The rearrangement uses TRBV4-1 and TRBJ1-2; perhaps TRBD1 as D (5 bases). The CDR3 contains 16 residues. V was shortened by 1 base and J by 2 bases, with 14 bases between the two germline ends. The germline CDR1 and CDR2 sequences are MGHRA and YSYEKL. CDR3 residues: CASSQGGRRANYGYTF. DNA for the CDR3: TGCGCCAGCAGCCAAGGGGGCCGTCGGGCGAACTATGGCTACACCTTC.

The gene calls are TRBV28 and TRBJ2-1; TRBD2 matches at 12 bases. With V trimmed by 6 bases and J by 0 bases, 15 bases remained unmatched. The CDR3 totals 20 residues. Germline lookup yields CDR1 MDHEN and CDR2 SYDVKM. The CDR3 spells CASSVLGLSSGRGSYNEQFF. CDR3 nucleotide sequence: TGTGCCAGCAGCGTTTTAGGGTTGTCTAGCGGGAGGGGCTCCTACAATGAGCAGTTCTTC.

This clonotype occurred a few times. CDR3 nucleotide sequence: TGTGCCAGCAGAGCCACCTCCGGGACAGGGGGCGCCGACTATGGCTACACCTTC. Protein product: CASRATSGTGGADYGYTF. J is TRBJ1-2 and V is TRBV28; 12 bases fit TRBD1. J was trimmed by 3 bases and V by 6 bases; bases with no gene match: 14. Looked up from germline, CDR1 is MDHEN and CDR2 is SYDVKM. This CDR3 comprises 18 residues.

This chain uses TRBV19 with TRBJ1-1, with D tentatively TRBD1 (6 bases). Trimming stripped 6 bases from V and 9 bases from J, with 20 bases between. From germline, CDR1 is LNHDA and CDR2 SQIVND (reference sequence). The CDR3 extends over 14 amino acids. The CDR3 bases are TGTGCCAGTAGCCTCTTATCCAGGGGACCAAAAGCTTTCTTT. Its translation is CASSLLSRGPKAFF.

With regard to this clonotype: One junction end disagrees with the germline gene, perhaps due to a read error. V and J are TRBV11-1 and TRBJ1-5, with D perhaps matching TRBD1 (6 bases). Germline V gene lookup returns CDR1 SGHAT and CDR2 FQDESV (reference sequence). The CDR3 runs 15 residues. The CDR3 coding sequence is TGTGCCAGCAACTTAGGGACACTAAGCAATCAGCCCCTGCATTTT. This codes for CASNLGTLSNQPLHF.

This clonotype was detected a few times. The chain combines TRBV24-1 with TRBJ2-3, with D perhaps given as TRBD1 or TRBD2 (5 bases each). The V and J ends lost 3 bases and 2 bases respectively, with 14 bases between them. This CDR3 contains 16 residues. CDR1 and CDR2 (germline): KGHDR, SFDVKD. CDR3 residues: CATSDLGPGTTDTQYF. The CDR3 nucleotides read TGTGCCACCAGTGATCTGGGACCAGGTACCACAGATACGCAGTATTTT.

In the case of this clonotype: Given a much more abundant clone one base away, this may be a read error. This chain links TRBV20-1 with TRBJ2-3; D gene unclear. The CDR3 consists of 14 residues. Deletions cut 6 bases from V and 3 bases from J, with 16 bases between. Germline CDR1 is DFQATT and CDR2 is SNEGSKA (reference sequence). CDR3 region: CSAREQGKTDTQYF. The CDR3 bases are TGCAGTGCGCGCGAACAAGGGAAAACAGATACGCAGTATTTT.

A single count supports this clonotype. The CDR3 region has the DNA TGTGCCAGCAGTTTACGCGTTGGGAACTCGGCTAATCAGCCCCAGCATTTT. Translated, it gives CASSLRVGNSANQPQHF. This chain joins TRBV28 and TRBJ1-5; D is unresolved. The CDR3 is made up of 17 amino acids. Germline V CDR1 and CDR2: MDHEN, SYDVKM. V was clipped by 2 bases and J by 4 bases, with 18 bases between them.

This clonotype was seen many times. The chain joins TRBV20-1 to TRBJ1-1; D unresolved. CDR3 length: 14 residues. Trimming took off 3 bases at V and 8 bases at J, with 19 bases between the two ends. From germline, CDR1 is DFQATT and CDR2 SNEGSKA (reference sequence). CDR3: CSASINRVVLEAFF. In DNA, the CDR3 is TGCAGTGCTAGTATCAACCGGGTCGTGTTAGAAGCTTTCTTT.

About this clonotype itself: An end of the junction does not agree with germline; a read error may underlie this. This chain connects TRBV30 to TRBJ2-5; unclear D gene. The length of the CDR3 is 11 residues. The V gene's germline CDR1 is GTSNPN and CDR2 SVGIG (reference sequence). CDR3 nucleotides: TGTGCATGGAGTGTTAATGAGACCCAGTACTTC. It specifies CAWSVNETQYF.

With regard to this clonotype: Since a much larger clone is just one base distant, this may be a read error. V is TRBV6-1 and J is TRBJ1-2, with 7 nucleotides matching TRBD1. Germline V gene lookup returns CDR1 MNHNS and CDR2 SASEGT. This CDR3 contains 13 residues. The CDR3 is CATERTGLDGHTF. CDR3 bases: TGTGCCACCGAAAGGACAGGACTAGATGGCCACACCTTC.

In this sample, this clonotype turned up many times. V is TRBV4-1 and J is TRBJ2-7, with 10 bases matching TRBD2. Germline values: CDR1 MGHRA, CDR2 YSYEKL. CDR3 length: 17 residues. V was clipped by 0 bases and J by 4 bases; unmatched bases: 9. This chain's CDR3 is CASSQDLTTSGKYEQYF. The CDR3 DNA reads TGCGCCAGCAGCCAAGATCTCACCACTAGCGGGAAATACGAGCAGTACTTC.

This clonotype was picked up a small number of times. This chain connects TRBV2 to TRBJ1-5; 8 bases line up with TRBD1. Trimming removed 7 bases from V and 2 bases from J; junction bases left unmatched: 10. This CDR3 spans 16 amino acids. CDR1 is SNHLY, CDR2 FYNNEI, per germline. In DNA form, the CDR3 reads TGTGCCAGCAATTCACAGGGGGGACTTGGCAATCAGCCCCAGCATTTT. Amino acids: CASNSQGGLGNQPQHF. Full variable domain (remainder filled in from reference TRBV2 and TRBJ1-5): EPEVTQTPSHQVTQMGQEVILRCVPISNHLYFYWYRQILGQKVEFLVSFYNNEISEKSEIFDDQFSVERPDGSNFTLKIRSTKLEDSAMYFCASNSQGGLGNQPQHFGDGTRLSIL.

The rearrangement uses TRBV2 and TRBJ2-2, with D unclear. CDR3 length: 13 amino acids. Trimming took 9 bases from V and 4 from J, leaving 12 bases between them. Germline V gene data show CDR1 as SNHLY and CDR2 as FYNNEI. The chain's CDR3 is CARSPVRTGELFF. The CDR3 nucleotides read TGTGCCAGAAGCCCCGTCCGCACCGGGGAGCTGTTTTTT.

This clonotype has just a few counts. A clone one base away is much larger, so this may be a read error. This chain joins TRBV12-3 or TRBV12-4 and TRBJ2-7; the match to TRBD2 covers 9 bases. Unmatched junction bases numbered 9, after V lost 6 bases and J lost 6 bases. There are 14 residues in the CDR3. CDR3 loop: CASRRAGGPFEQYF. Here the CDR3 DNA reads TGTGCCAGCAGGCGAGCGGGAGGACCCTTCGAGCAGTACTTC.

Concerning this clonotype itself: The junction departs from the called germline gene at one end, perhaps through a read error. This chain connects TRBV24-1 to TRBJ2-2, with D unresolved. Germline values: CDR1 KGHDR, CDR2 SFDVKD. The CDR3 loop spans 14 amino acids. The CDR3 is CVTSPGLNTGELFF. The CDR3 DNA is TGTGTCACCAGCCCCGGGCTCAACACCGGGGAGCTGTTTTTT.

Note on this clonotype: The limits of the CDR3 on the DNA are not certain, so only TCRdb's listed CDR3 is given. The chain employs TRBV5-5 and TRBJ1-3. Germline loops: CDR1 SGHKS, CDR2 YYEKEE (reference sequence). Both ends counted, the CDR3 spans 16 residues. The CDR3 sequence: CVSSFGPGLTADAIYF.

As regards this clonotype: A junction boundary mismatches the germline segment, possibly from a read error. The gene calls are TRBV6-5 and TRBJ1-1, with D uncertain. The germline CDR1 and CDR2 sequences are MNHEY and SVGAGI. CDR3 size: 13 residues. The CDR3 sequence: CASGNRMNTEALF. For the CDR3, the DNA is TGTGCCAGCGGTAACAGAATGAACACTGAAGCTCTCTTT.

Note on this clonotype: The CDR3 does not close with the conserved phenylalanine or tryptophan, likely indicating a read error. The gene calls are TRBV4-2 and TRBJ2-3; TRBD2 agrees at 10 bases. The CDR3 loop spans 24 amino acids. Germline lookup yields CDR1 LGHNA and CDR2 YNFKEQ. The V segment lost 1 base and the J segment 4 bases; nucleotides outside the gene matches: 29. Here the CDR3 DNA reads TGTGCCAGCAGCCAAGCTTCCCAACCTCCCGGGACTAGCGAGGCGGGGTCAGGGGCAGATACGCAGTATTCT. As protein: CASSQASQPPGTSEAGSGADTQYS.

To note about this clonotype: This may come from a read error, since a much larger clone is one base off. V is TRBV28 and J is TRBJ2-1; either TRBD1 or TRBD2 may fit D (6 bases each). V was pared by 5 bases and J by 14 bases, with 19 bases between. Germline CDR1 and CDR2: MDHEN and SYDVKM. CDR3 length: 13 residues. CDR3 nucleotide sequence: TGTGCCAGCAGTCACCTCGGGGGACAACGGAAGTTCTTC. Protein sequence: CASSHLGGQRKFF.

Comments on this clonotype: With a much larger clone just one base away, this may be a read error. The chain carries TRBV5-4 and TRBJ1-1, with 7 bases that match TRBD1. In germline, CDR1 is SGHNT, CDR2 YYREEE (reference sequence). The ends lost 0 bases at V and 9 bases at J; junction bases unmatched: 5. The CDR3 sequence is 13 residues long. CDR3 protein: CASSLAGGTQAFF. The CDR3 DNA reads as TGTGCCAGCAGCTTGGCAGGGGGGACTCAAGCTTTCTTT.

In regard to this clonotype: Lacking the conserved final phenylalanine or tryptophan, this CDR3 likely reflects a read error. V and J are TRBV6-2 or TRBV6-3 and TRBJ1-5; 7 bases are a match to TRBD1. From germline, CDR1 is MNHEY and CDR2 SVGEGT. V shed 6 bases and J 2 bases; nucleotides not matched to a gene: 4. The CDR3 spans 14 residues. CDR3 residues: CASSLTGCNQPQHY. The CDR3, as DNA: TGTGCCAGCAGCTTGACAGGGTGCAATCAGCCCCAGCATTAT.